This entry is about one TCR beta chain. As yet, its antigen is unknown. This sample was taken from a study of T cell responses to AZD1222 COVID-19 vaccine. Study-wide context: Doses given second, at about 4 or about 12 weeks, were pooled.

There are 13 residues in the CDR3. The germline V and J ends were trimmed by 5 bases and 1 base, with 7 bases remaining between them. Germline V gives CDR1 MNHEY, CDR2 SVGEGT. Study-level points and caveats: Donor demographics were predominantly white British with a female majority; clonal diversity may be underestimated. Every sample of the repertoires postdated the peak T cell response. Reportedly, close to half of spike-specific TCRs are directed against unmutated variant regions.

This table comes from immunoSEQ multiplex PCR, and its TCRdb copy is limited to in-frame clones, with some not included. The sample holds about 100,000 clones, more than 90% seen once. The chain uses TRBV6-2 or TRBV6-3 and TRBJ2-3; D gene unclear. The receptor was derived from an adult in good health. The material sequenced was peripheral blood, taken on day 0 of AZD1222 vaccination. CDR3 DNA: TGTGCCAGCAGTGGGCTGGGCACAGATACGCAGTATTTT. Its protein product is CASSGLGTDTQYF.